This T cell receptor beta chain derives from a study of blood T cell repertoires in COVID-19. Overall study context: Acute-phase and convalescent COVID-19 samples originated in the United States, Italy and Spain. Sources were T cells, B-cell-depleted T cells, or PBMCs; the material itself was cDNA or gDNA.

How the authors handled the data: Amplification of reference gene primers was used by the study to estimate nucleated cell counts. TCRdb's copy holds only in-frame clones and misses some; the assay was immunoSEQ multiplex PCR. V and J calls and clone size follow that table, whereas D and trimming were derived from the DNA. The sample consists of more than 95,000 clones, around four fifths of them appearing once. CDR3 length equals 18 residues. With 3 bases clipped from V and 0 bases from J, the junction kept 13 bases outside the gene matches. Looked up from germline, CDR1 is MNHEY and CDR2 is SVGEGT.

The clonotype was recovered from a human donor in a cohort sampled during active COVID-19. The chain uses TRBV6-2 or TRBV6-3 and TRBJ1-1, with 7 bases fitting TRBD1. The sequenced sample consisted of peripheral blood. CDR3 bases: TGTGCCAGCAGTTATAGTAGGGCAGGGGGTCGCATGAACACTGAAGCTTTCTTT. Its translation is CASSYSRAGGRMNTEAFF.